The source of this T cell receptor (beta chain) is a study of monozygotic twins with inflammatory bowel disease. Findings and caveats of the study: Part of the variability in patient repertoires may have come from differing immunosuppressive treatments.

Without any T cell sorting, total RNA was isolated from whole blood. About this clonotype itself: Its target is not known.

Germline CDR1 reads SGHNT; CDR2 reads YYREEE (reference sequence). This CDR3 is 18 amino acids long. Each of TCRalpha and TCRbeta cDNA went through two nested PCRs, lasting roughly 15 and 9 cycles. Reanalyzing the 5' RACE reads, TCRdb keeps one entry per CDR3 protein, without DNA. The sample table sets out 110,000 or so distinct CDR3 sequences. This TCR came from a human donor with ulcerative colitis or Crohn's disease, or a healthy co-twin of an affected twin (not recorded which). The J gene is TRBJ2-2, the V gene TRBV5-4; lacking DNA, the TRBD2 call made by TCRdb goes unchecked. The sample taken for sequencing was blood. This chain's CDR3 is CASSTTKTGRTQTGELFF.